This T cell receptor (beta chain) was identified during a study of blood T cell repertoires in COVID-19. How the authors handled the data: Researchers report that nucleated cell counts were estimated from reference gene primer amplification. This table comes from immunoSEQ multiplex PCR, and its TCRdb copy is limited to in-frame clones, with some not included. That table furnishes V, J and clone size, whereas the DNA furnished D and trimming. This sample yields about 250,000 clones, of which just over 85% are seen a single time; about 1.6% belongs to the top ten. Self-reported history from a screening survey and questionnaire set each donor's cohort. Resolution of symptoms, clearance, or two negative PCRs was present in recovered Cohort 3 donors. This clone has just a few counts. Germline V gives CDR1 SGHAT, CDR2 FQNNGV. The V and J ends lost 0 bases and 1 base, in that order; junction bases with no gene match: 5. The CDR3 contains 16 residues.

V is TRBV11-2 and J is TRBJ1-2; 7 bases fit TRBD1. Sequencing was done on a sample of PBMCs or T cells enriched from blood (not recorded which). The origin of this receptor is a man aged 40-49 years who had recovered from COVID-19. Written as DNA, the CDR3 is TGTGCCAGCAGCTTAGATCTGGCAGGGGGTAACTATGGCTACACCTTC. This sequence encodes CASSLDLAGGNYGYTF.